The entry that follows covers one T cell receptor (beta chain) sequence. CDR3 length: 18 residues. Trimming cost V 6 bases and J 3 bases; bases outside gene matches: 13. Germline CDR1 reads MGHDK; CDR2 reads SYGVNS. Sequencing used immunoSEQ multiplex PCR; TCRdb keeps in-frame clones, though not all of them. In the table there are approximately 280,000 clones, approximately 85% of which are singletons. The sample originates from a study of blood T cell repertoires in COVID-19. This receptor was taken from a man aged 45 to 65 with active or convalescent COVID-19. The gene calls are TRBV25-1 and TRBJ2-1; the match to TRBD2 covers 11 bases. The sequenced sample consisted of peripheral blood. The chain's CDR3 is CASRGGPATSGNYNEQFF. The CDR3 nucleotides read TGTGCCAGCAGAGGGGGACCAGCGACTAGCGGGAACTACAATGAGCAGTTCTTC.